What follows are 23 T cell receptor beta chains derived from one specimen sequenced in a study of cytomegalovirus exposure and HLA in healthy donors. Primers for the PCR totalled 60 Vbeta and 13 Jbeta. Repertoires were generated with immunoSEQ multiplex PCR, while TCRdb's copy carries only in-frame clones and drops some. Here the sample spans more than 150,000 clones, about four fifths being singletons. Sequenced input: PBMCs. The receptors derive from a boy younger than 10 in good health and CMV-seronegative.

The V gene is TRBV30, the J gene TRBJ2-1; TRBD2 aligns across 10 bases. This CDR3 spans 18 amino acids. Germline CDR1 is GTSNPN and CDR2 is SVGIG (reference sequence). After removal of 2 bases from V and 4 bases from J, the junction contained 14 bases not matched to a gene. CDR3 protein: CAWSRRTSGRGRYNEQFF. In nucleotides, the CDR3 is TGTGCCTGGAGTCGTAGGACTAGCGGACGCGGGCGATACAATGAGCAGTTCTTC.

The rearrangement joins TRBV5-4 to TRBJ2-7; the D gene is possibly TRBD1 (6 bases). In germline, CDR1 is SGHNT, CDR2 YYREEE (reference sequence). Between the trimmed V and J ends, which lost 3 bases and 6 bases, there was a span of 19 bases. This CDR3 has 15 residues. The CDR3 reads CASSSMGQIPSEQYF. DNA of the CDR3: TGTGCCAGCAGCTCGATGGGACAAATCCCTAGCGAGCAGTACTTC.

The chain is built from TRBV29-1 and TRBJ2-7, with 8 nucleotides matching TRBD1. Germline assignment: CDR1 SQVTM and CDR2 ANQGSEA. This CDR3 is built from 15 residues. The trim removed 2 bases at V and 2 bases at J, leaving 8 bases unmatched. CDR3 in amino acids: CSVEWGQGAPYEQYF. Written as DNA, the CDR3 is TGCAGCGTTGAATGGGGCCAGGGGGCCCCCTACGAGCAGTACTTC.

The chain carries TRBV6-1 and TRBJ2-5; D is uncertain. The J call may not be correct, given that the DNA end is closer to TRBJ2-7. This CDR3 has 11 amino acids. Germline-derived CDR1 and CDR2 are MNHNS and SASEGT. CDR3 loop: CASSVIYEQYF. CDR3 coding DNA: TGTGCCAGCAGTGTTATCTACGAGCAGTACTTC.

CDR3 sequence reads: CASSLGLMNTEAFF. DNA for the CDR3: TGCGCCAGCAGTCTCGGACTGATGAACACTGAAGCTTTCTTT. The rearrangement joins TRBV23-1 to TRBJ1-1; no definite D call. Being an ORF, TRBV23-1 has a function that is uncertain. The V end lost 4 bases, the J end lost 0 bases, and 9 bases lay between the germline ends. CDR3 length equals 14 residues.

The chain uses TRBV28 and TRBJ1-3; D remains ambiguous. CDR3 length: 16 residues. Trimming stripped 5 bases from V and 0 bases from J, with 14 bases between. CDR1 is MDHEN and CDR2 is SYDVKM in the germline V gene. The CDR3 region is CASSPRTPDSGNTIYF. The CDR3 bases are TGTGCCAGCAGTCCCCGGACTCCCGACTCTGGAAACACCATATATTTT.

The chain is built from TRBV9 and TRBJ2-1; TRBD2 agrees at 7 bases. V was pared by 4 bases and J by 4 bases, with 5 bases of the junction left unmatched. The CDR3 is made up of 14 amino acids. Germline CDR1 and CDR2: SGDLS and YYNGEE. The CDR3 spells CASSRRTRYNEQFF. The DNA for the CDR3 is TGTGCCAGCAGCCGGCGGACTAGATACAATGAGCAGTTCTTC.

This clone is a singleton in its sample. The CDR3 nucleotides read TGCAGCGTTGAAGAAGGGGCGTGGAGCACTGAAGCTTTCTTT. Its translation: CSVEEGAWSTEAFF. The chain joins TRBV29-1 to TRBJ1-1, with D perhaps matching TRBD1 (5 bases). The CDR3 extends over 14 amino acids. The germline V gene has CDR1 SQVTM and CDR2 ANQGSEA. Trimming took off 0 bases at V and 4 bases at J, with 12 bases between the two ends.

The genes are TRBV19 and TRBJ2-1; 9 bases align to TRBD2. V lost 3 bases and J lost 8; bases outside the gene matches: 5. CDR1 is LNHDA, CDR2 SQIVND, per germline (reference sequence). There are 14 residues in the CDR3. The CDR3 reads CASSIGLAIYEQFF. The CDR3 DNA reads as TGTGCCAGTAGTATCGGACTAGCGATCTATGAGCAGTTCTTC.

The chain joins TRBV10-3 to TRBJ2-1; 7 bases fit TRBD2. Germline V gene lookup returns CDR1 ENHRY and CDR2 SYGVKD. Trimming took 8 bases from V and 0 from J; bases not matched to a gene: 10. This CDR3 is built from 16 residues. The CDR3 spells CAIAERGGSSYNEQFF. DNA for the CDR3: TGTGCCATCGCCGAGAGGGGAGGGAGCTCCTACAATGAGCAGTTCTTC.

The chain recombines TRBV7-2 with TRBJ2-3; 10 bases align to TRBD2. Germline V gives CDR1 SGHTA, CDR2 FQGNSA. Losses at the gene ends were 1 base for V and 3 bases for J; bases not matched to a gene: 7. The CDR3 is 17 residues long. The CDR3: CASSLGLAGATTDTQYF. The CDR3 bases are TGTGCCAGCAGCTTAGGACTAGCGGGTGCTACGACAGATACGCAGTATTTT. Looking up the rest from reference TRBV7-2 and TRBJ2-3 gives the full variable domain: GAGVSQSPSNKVTEKGKDVELRCDPISGHTALYWYRQSLGQGLEFLIYFQGNSAPDKSGLPSDRFSAERTGGSVSTLTIQRTQQEDSAVYLCASSLGLAGATTDTQYFGPGTRLTVL.

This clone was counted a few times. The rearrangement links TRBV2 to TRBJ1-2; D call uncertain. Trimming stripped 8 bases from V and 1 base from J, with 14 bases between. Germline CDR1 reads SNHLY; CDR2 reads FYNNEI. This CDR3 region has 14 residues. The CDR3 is CASLVGGNNYGYTF. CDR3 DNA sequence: TGTGCCAGCCTTGTCGGAGGCAATAACTATGGCTACACCTTC.

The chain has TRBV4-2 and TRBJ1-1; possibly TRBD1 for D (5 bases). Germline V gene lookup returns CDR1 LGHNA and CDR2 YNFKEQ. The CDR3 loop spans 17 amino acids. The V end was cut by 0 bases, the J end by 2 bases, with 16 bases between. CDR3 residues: CASSQEVGGTPNTEAFF. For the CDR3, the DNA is TGTGCCAGCAGCCAAGAAGTGGGGGGGACTCCAAACACTGAAGCTTTCTTT.

CDR3 in amino acids: CASSSRSPPREQYF. As DNA, the CDR3 is TGTGCCAGCAGCTCCCGGTCCCCTCCGAGGGAGCAGTACTTC. The chain joins TRBV5-6 to TRBJ2-7; D remains ambiguous. This CDR3 is built from 14 residues. Germline CDR1 is SGHDT and CDR2 is YYEEEE. The V end lost 3 bases, the J end lost 7 bases, and 17 bases lay between the germline ends. The full variable domain, in which reference TRBV5-6 and TRBJ2-7 provide the parts outside the CDR3, is DAGVTQSPTHLIKTRGQQVTLRCSPKSGHDTVSWYQQALGQGPQFIFQYYEEEERQRGNFPDRFSGHQFPNYSSELNVNALLLGDSALYLCASSSRSPPREQYFGPGTRLTVT.

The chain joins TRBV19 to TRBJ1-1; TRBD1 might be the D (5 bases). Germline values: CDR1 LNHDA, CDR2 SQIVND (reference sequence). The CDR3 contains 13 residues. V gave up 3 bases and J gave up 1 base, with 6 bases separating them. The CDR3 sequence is CASSIGANTEAFF. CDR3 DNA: TGTGCCAGTAGTATTGGGGCGAACACTGAAGCTTTCTTT.

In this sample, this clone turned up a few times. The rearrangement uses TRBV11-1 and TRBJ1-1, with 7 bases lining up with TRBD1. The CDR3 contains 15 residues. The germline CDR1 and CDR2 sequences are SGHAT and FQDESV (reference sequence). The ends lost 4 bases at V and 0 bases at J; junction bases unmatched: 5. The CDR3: CASSSGTEMNTEAFF. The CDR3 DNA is TGTGCCAGCAGCTCCGGGACAGAAATGAACACTGAAGCTTTCTTT.

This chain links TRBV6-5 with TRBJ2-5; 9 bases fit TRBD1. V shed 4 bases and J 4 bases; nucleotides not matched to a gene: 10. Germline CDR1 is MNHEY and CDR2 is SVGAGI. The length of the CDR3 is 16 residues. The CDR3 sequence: CASSSPDRGLAETQYF. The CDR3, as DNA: TGTGCCAGCAGTTCACCGGACAGGGGTTTAGCAGAGACCCAGTACTTC.

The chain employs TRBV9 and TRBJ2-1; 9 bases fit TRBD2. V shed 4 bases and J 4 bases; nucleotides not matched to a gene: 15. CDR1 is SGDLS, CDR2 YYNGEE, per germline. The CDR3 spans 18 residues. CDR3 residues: CASSPSGRREGRYNEQFF. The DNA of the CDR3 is TGTGCCAGCAGCCCTAGCGGTCGGCGGGAGGGAAGATACAATGAGCAGTTCTTC. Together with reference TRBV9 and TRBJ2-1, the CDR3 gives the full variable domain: DSGVTQTPKHLITATGQRVTLRCSPRSGDLSVYWYQQSLDQGLQFLIQYYNGEERAKGNILERFSAQQFPDLHSELNLSSLELGDSALYFCASSPSGRREGRYNEQFFGPGTRLTVL.

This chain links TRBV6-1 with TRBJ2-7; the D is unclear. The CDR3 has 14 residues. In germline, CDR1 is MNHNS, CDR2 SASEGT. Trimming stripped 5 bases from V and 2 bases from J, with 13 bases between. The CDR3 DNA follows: TGTGCCAGCAGTCCCTCGGCAGGTCCCTACGAGCAGTACTTC. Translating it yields CASSPSAGPYEQYF.

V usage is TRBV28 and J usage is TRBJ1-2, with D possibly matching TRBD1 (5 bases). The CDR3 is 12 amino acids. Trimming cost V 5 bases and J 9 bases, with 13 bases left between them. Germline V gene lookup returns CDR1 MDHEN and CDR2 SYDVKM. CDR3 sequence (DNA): TGTGCCAGCAGTCAACAGGTTCCAAGCTACACCTTC. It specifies CASSQQVPSYTF.

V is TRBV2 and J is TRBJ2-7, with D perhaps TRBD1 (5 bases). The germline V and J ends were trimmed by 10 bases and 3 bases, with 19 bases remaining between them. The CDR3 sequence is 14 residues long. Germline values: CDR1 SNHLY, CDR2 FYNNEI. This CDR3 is CATNPQTAGYEQYF. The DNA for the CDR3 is TGTGCCACCAACCCACAGACAGCTGGCTACGAGCAGTACTTC.

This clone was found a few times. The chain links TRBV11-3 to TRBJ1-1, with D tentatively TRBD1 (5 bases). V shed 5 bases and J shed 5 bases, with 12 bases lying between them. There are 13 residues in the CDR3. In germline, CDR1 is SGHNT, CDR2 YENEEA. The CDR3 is CASSRGKWTEAFF. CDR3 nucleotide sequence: TGTGCCAGCAGCAGGGGAAAGTGGACTGAAGCTTTCTTT. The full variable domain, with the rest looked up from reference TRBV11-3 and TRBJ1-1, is EAGVVQSPRYKIIEKKQPVAFWCNPISGHNTLYWYLQNLGQGPELLIRYENEEAVDDSQLPKDRFSAERLKGVDSTLKIQPAELGDSAVYLCASSRGKWTEAFFGQGTRLTVV.

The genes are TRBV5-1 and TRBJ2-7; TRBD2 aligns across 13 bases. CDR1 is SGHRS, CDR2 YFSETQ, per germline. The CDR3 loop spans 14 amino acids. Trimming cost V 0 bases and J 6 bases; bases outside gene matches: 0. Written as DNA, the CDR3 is TGCGCCAGCAGCTTGGGGACTAGCGGGAGCGAGCAGTACTTC. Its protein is CASSLGTSGSEQYF.